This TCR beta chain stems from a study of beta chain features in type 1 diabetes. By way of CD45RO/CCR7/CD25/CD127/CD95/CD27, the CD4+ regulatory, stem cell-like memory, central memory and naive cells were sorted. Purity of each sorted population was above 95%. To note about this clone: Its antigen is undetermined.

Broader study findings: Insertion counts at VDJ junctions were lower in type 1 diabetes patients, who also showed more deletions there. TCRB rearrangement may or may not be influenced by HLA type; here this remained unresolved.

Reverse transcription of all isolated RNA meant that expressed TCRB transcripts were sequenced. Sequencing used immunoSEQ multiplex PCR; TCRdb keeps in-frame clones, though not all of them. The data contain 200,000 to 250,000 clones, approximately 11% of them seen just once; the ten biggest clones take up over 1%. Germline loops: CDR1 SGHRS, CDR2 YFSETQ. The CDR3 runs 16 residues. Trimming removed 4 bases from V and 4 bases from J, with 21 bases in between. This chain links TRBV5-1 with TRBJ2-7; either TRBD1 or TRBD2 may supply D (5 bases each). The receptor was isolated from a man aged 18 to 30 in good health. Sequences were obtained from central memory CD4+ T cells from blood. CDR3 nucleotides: TGCGCCAGCAGCGCCTTAACGGGGACCGCCGGATACGAGCAGTACTTC. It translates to CASSALTGTAGYEQYF.